Listed below are T cell receptor beta chains from one sample, sequenced in a study of blood T cell repertoires in COVID-19. Clones were read by immunoSEQ multiplex PCR, and TCRdb kept only the in-frame ones, dropping some. The sample gives about 190,000 clones, about four fifths of which show up once; about 5.1% is in the top ten. Sequencing was carried out using peripheral blood. Source of these receptors: an older woman with active or convalescent COVID-19. CDR3s include the opening cysteine and the closing phenylalanine or tryptophan. D genes are given only for firm matches. The listing skips clone size in some rows; elsewhere it reads once, few, many or a size class.

V gene	clone size	D gene	J gene	CDR3 DNA	CDR3 protein
TRBV6-5	-	TRBD1	TRBJ1-6	TGTGCCAGCAGTTTAGCCGGGACAGTTAATTCACCCCTCCACTTT	CASSLAGTVNSPLHF
TRBV7-2	-	TRBD1	TRBJ1-3	TGTGCCAGCAGCTTACACGGGACAGCTGGAAACACCATATATTTT	CASSLHGTAGNTIYF
TRBV6-5	-	TRBD1	TRBJ2-7	TGTGCCAGCAGTCTCTCCACAGGGGACCCCTACGAGCAGTACTTC	CASSLSTGDPYEQYF
TRBV29-1	-	TRBD1	TRBJ2-5	TGCAGCGTTTCTCCGACAGGGAAAGAGACCCAGTACTTC	CSVSPTGKETQYF
TRBV9	-	-	TRBJ1-3	TGTGCCAGCAGCGTTAACCCGGGGGGTGGAAACACCATATATTTT	CASSVNPGGGNTIYF
TRBV13	-	-	TRBJ1-3	TGTGCCAGCAGCCCCCGTGGAAACACCATATATTTT	CASSPRGNTIYF
TRBV5-1	-	TRBD1	TRBJ1-1	TGCGCCAGCAGCCGGTCACCGGGACAGATGAACACTGAAGCTTTCTTT	CASSRSPGQMNTEAFF
TRBV5-4	-	TRBD2	TRBJ2-1	TGTGCCAGCAGCTTGGGACTAGCGGGAGGGCCGAATGAGCAGTTCTTC	CASSLGLAGGPNEQFF
TRBV28	-	-	TRBJ1-2	TGTGCCAGCAGTGCCCCGGGTTATGGCTACACCTTC	CASSAPGYGYTF
TRBV12-3/TRBV12-4	-	-	TRBJ1-5	TGTGCCAGCAGTTTAGCCGAGGGATTTCCCCAGCATTTT	CASSLAEGFPQHF
TRBV5-1	-	-	TRBJ1-1	TGCGCCAGCAGCGGCAGGACAAACACTGAAGCTTTCTTT	CASSGRTNTEAFF
TRBV9	-	TRBD2	TRBJ2-1	TGTGCCAGCAGGGGACTAGGCAATGAGCAGTTCTTC	CASRGLGNEQFF
TRBV9	-	TRBD2	TRBJ2-3	TGTGCCAGCAGCGAGTTAAGCGGGAGGGTGGCAGATACGCAGTATTTT	CASSELSGRVADTQYF
TRBV15	-	TRBD1	TRBJ2-7	TGTGCCACCAGGGACGGGACAGAGACCTACGAGCAGTACTTC	CATRDGTETYEQYF
TRBV7-3	few	-	TRBJ2-7	TGTGCCAGCAGCCCGCTCCCTAGCGTAGAGCAGTACTTC	CASSPLPSVEQYF
TRBV30	few	TRBD2	TRBJ2-7	TGTGCCTGCAAGCGGGAGGGAGGACACGAGCAGTACTTC	CACKREGGHEQYF
TRBV4-2	few	TRBD2	TRBJ2-7	TGTGCCAGCAGCCGGGGGAGGGGACCGGCCTACGAGCAGTACTTC	CASSRGRGPAYEQYF
TRBV28	-	-	TRBJ1-1	TGTGCCAGCAGCCTTTCTCTAGTGCAGTCCACTGAAGCTTTCTTT	CASSLSLVQSTEAFF
TRBV19	-	TRBD1	TRBJ1-2	TGTGCCAGCCAATTCGGGACAGGCGATGGCTACACCTTC	CASQFGTGDGYTF
TRBV23-1	-	TRBD2	TRBJ2-3	TGCGCCAGCAGTCAAGGGCCCCCTCCGGGACTAGCCCCAGATACGCAGTATTTT	CASSQGPPPGLAPDTQYF
TRBV18	-	TRBD2	TRBJ2-7	TGTGCCAGCTCACCGGCGGGGGGTCCTCGGGACGAGCAGTACTTC	CASSPAGGPRDEQYF
TRBV5-1	-	TRBD1	TRBJ1-2	TGCGCCAGCAGCCCCGGACAGGGAAGTCCATGGAATGGCTACACCTTC	CASSPGQGSPWNGYTF
TRBV15	-	-	TRBJ2-4	TGTGCCACCAGCGTAGGGGGCGGGGTAGCCAAAAACATTCAGTACTTC	CATSVGGGVAKNIQYF
TRBV5-3	-	-	TRBJ1-1	TGTGCCAGAAGCTTGTTCCCCGCGGGGTGCGGCACTGAAGCTTTCTTT	CARSLFPAGCGTEAFF
TRBV28	-	-	TRBJ2-3	TGTGCCAGCAGTTTCCATAGCGGAGCCTCCCCAACGCAGTATTTT	CASSFHSGASPTQYF
TRBV28	-	TRBD2	TRBJ2-5	TGTGCCAGCAGTTCCGGACTAGCGGGAAGTCAAGAGACCCAGTACTTC	CASSSGLAGSQETQYF
TRBV5-4	-	TRBD1	TRBJ1-4	TGTGCCAGCAGCCGCCGGGACAGGGGAGCAACTAATGAAAAACTGTTTTTT	CASSRRDRGATNEKLFF